The 27 T cell receptor beta chains listed next were all sequenced from one sample in a study of early T cells in non-severe SARS-CoV-2 infection (dated by TCRdb to 2020 to 2022). Library construction relied on 5' RACE. This sample was sequenced with a NextSeq 500. The public reads were reanalyzed by TCRdb: fastp trimming at Q25, MiXCR alignment, in-frame beta chains only. Identical CDR3 protein sequences are pooled into one entry, listed with their most common genes and DNA. Recorded for this sample are 75,000 to 100,000 distinct CDR3 sequences; approximately 16% of them occurred a single time. The ten largest make up around 1.3% of the sample. Input material: whole blood. The receptors here all came from an adult who was a healthcare worker with PCR-confirmed SARS-CoV-2 infection or an uninfected control (not recorded which).

The chain employs TRBV20-1 and TRBJ1-1, with a possible D match to TRBD1 (5 bases). Germline-derived CDR1 and CDR2 are DFQATT and SNEGSKA (reference sequence). The CDR3 consists of 12 residues. V shed 7 bases and J shed 10 bases, with 19 bases lying between them. CDR3 bases: TGCAGTGTCGTGGGGGATTCCGGGGTAGCTTTCTTT. Amino acid sequence: CSVVGDSGVAFF.

This chain links TRBV7-2 with TRBJ1-1, with D perhaps TRBD1 (6 bases). CDR3 size: 15 residues. Germline V lookup: CDR1 SGHTA, CDR2 FQGNSA. Trimming removed 1 base at V and 6 bases at J, with 15 bases between. The CDR3 DNA follows: TGTGCCAGCAGCTTAGTTCCAGGGGTAAGGGCTGAAGCTTTCTTT. Protein: CASSLVPGVRAEAFF.

The chain's CDR3 is CASQLTGFNYGYTF. The CDR3 coding sequence is TGTGCCAGCCAACTGACAGGTTTTAACTATGGCTACACCTTC. The chain recombines TRBV2 with TRBJ1-2; perhaps TRBD1 as D (6 bases). CDR1 and CDR2 (germline): SNHLY, FYNNEI. V lost 8 bases to trimming and J lost 1 base, with 14 bases between them. The CDR3 has 14 amino acids.

The sample holds many counts of this clonotype. V and J are TRBV18 and TRBJ2-1; TRBD2 is a possible D gene (6 bases). The CDR3 extends over 12 amino acids. V lost 2 bases, J lost 7 bases, and 6 bases lay in between. Germline V gene data show CDR1 as KGHSH and CDR2 as LQKENI. The CDR3 sequence is CASSPGGNEQFF. The DNA of the CDR3 is TGTGCCAGCTCACCAGGAGGGAATGAGCAGTTCTTC.

This chain joins TRBV27 and TRBJ2-7; either TRBD1 or TRBD2 may supply D (5 bases each). V lost 6 bases and J 1 base, leaving 19 bases between the germline ends. Looked up from germline, CDR1 is MNHEY and CDR2 is SMNVEV (reference sequence). The CDR3 has 16 amino acids. The CDR3 nucleotides are TGTGCCAGCAGGGGCCTTTTCGGGACCCCTTCCTACGAGCAGTACTTC. It is translated as CASRGLFGTPSYEQYF.

This clonotype was detected only a few times. CDR3 residues: CSVDYNYNEQFF. For the CDR3, the DNA is TGCAGCGTTGATTACAACTACAATGAGCAGTTCTTC. The chain recombines TRBV29-1 with TRBJ2-1; no definite D call. The CDR3 has 12 residues. V lost 3 bases, J lost 3 bases, and 6 bases lay in between. Germline V gives CDR1 SQVTM, CDR2 ANQGSEA.

This chain joins TRBV5-5 and TRBJ2-7; 9 nucleotides line up with TRBD1. The junction had 8 bases not matched to a gene; V was cut back by 4 bases and J by 3 bases. CDR1 and CDR2 (germline): SGHKS, YYEKEE (reference sequence). This CDR3 spans 15 amino acids. DNA of the CDR3: TGTGCCAGCAGCATCGACGGGACAGGGTACTACGAGCAGTACTTC. Its translation is CASSIDGTGYYEQYF.

The V call is TRBV28, the J call TRBJ2-1, with TRBD1 matching 9 bases. The germline V gene encodes CDR1 MDHEN and CDR2 SYDVKM. This CDR3 spans 15 amino acids. V was pared by 4 bases and J by 6 bases, with 7 bases of the junction left unmatched. CDR3 coding DNA: TGTGCCAGCAGTTACAGGGGGCTCTTTGGCAATGAGCAGTTCTTC. It is translated as CASSYRGLFGNEQFF.

The chain carries TRBV27 and TRBJ1-2, with 7 bases identical to TRBD1. The V gene's germline CDR1 is MNHEY and CDR2 SMNVEV (reference sequence). The CDR3 is made up of 12 amino acids. With V trimmed by 6 bases and J by 8 bases, 6 bases remained unmatched. In DNA form, the CDR3 reads TGTGCCAGCAGACAACAGGGACAGGGCTACACCTTC. Amino acids: CASRQQGQGYTF.

J is TRBJ2-7 and V is TRBV18; 9 positions match TRBD2. Trimming cost V 0 bases and J 3 bases; bases outside gene matches: 6. The CDR3 is made up of 16 amino acids. Germline CDR1 KGHSH, CDR2 LQKENI. The CDR3 sequence: CASSPPGAGGYYEQYF. Here the CDR3 DNA reads TGTGCCAGCTCACCACCGGGAGCGGGGGGATACTACGAGCAGTACTTC.

This clonotype has more than one count but fewer than ten. V and J are TRBV6-2 or TRBV6-3 and TRBJ1-2; no reliable D call. The CDR3 loop spans 14 amino acids. Trimming took off 2 bases at V and 2 bases at J, with 9 bases between the two ends. Germline loops: CDR1 MNHEY, CDR2 SVGEGT. The CDR3 here is CASSYPQLNYGYTF. CDR3 in DNA: TGTGCCAGCAGTTACCCGCAGCTAAACTATGGCTACACCTTC.

This clonotype was recorded once. This chain connects TRBV12-3 or TRBV12-4 to TRBJ2-1, with D possibly matching TRBD2 (6 bases). V gave up 4 bases and J gave up 4 bases, with 11 bases separating them. The CDR3 loop spans 14 amino acids. In DNA, the CDR3 is TGTGCCAGCAGTTCCGGGGGACTTTACAATGAGCAGTTCTTC. Its protein is CASSSGGLYNEQFF.

A few counts support this clonotype. The chain employs TRBV12-3 or TRBV12-4 and TRBJ2-1, with 7 bases fitting TRBD1. Trimming cost V 4 bases and J 15 bases; bases outside gene matches: 15. CDR3 length: 14 amino acids. CDR3 bases: TGTGCCAGCAGTTGGGACCTCCGACAGGGCGTTTCGTTCTTC. Encoded protein: CASSWDLRQGVSFF.

This clonotype was seen only a few times. CDR3 sequence: CASGQGHTEAFF. The CDR3 region has the DNA TGTGCCAGCGGGCAGGGGCACACTGAAGCTTTCTTT. This sequence joins TRBV27 and TRBJ1-1, with a weak D call TRBD1 (6 bases). Germline-derived CDR1 and CDR2 are MNHEY and SMNVEV (reference sequence). CDR3 size: 12 residues. With 8 bases removed from V and 3 bases from J, the gap between germline ends came to 10 bases.

The sample holds a few counts of this clonotype. The chain links TRBV11-2 to TRBJ2-1; D remains unclear. The CDR3 loop spans 15 amino acids. Germline V gene lookup returns CDR1 SGHAT and CDR2 FQNNGV. Trimming shortened V by 4 bases and J by 4 bases, and 14 bases separated the two germline ends. For the CDR3, the DNA is TGTGCCAGCAGCTCATGGTCGGCCCTTTACAATGAGCAGTTCTTC. As protein: CASSSWSALYNEQFF.

J is TRBJ2-5 and V is TRBV9; D unclear. The V gene's germline CDR1 is SGDLS and CDR2 YYNGEE. This CDR3 is built from 14 residues. The V gene lost 0 bases and the J gene lost 2 bases, with 8 bases spanning the gap. The CDR3 here is CASSVGWKQETQYF. CDR3 sequence (DNA): TGTGCCAGCAGCGTAGGTTGGAAGCAAGAGACCCAGTACTTC.

The chain combines TRBV5-1 with TRBJ2-2; D is undetermined. V lost 3 bases, J lost 5 bases, and 8 bases lay in between. CDR1 and CDR2 from the germline V gene are SGHRS and YFSETQ. The CDR3 runs 13 residues. CDR3 in DNA: TGCGCCAGCAGCTGGCCCTTGACCGGGGAGCTGTTTTTT. This translates into CASSWPLTGELFF.

V is TRBV29-1 and J is TRBJ2-1; 7 positions match TRBD1. Germline V gene sequence: CDR1 SQVTM, CDR2 ANQGSEA. V was clipped by 7 bases and J by 9 bases; unmatched bases: 12. CDR3 length: 13 residues. The CDR3 here is CSAYTTGSSEQFF. CDR3 DNA: TGCAGCGCTTATACGACAGGGTCGAGTGAGCAGTTCTTC.

This clonotype was counted between two and nine times. The V gene is TRBV7-8, the J gene TRBJ1-3; D not resolved. V lost 1 base, J lost 0 bases, and 10 bases lay in between. The CDR3 runs to 16 residues. Germline CDR1 reads SGHVS; CDR2 reads FQNEAQ. The CDR3 coding sequence is TGTGCCAGCAGCTTAGGAATGGGGAGCTCTGGAAACACCATATATTTT. This translates into CASSLGMGSSGNTIYF. Looking up the rest from reference TRBV7-8 and TRBJ1-3 gives the full variable domain: GAGVSQSPRYKVAKRGQDVALRCDPISGHVSLFWYQQALGQGPEFLTYFQNEAQLDKSGLPSDRFFAERPEGSVSTLKIQRTQQEDSAVYLCASSLGMGSSGNTIYFGEGSWLTVV.

The gene calls are TRBV20-1 and TRBJ2-2, with 7 bases fitting TRBD2. The CDR3 runs to 12 residues. CDR1 is DFQATT and CDR2 is SNEGSKA in the germline V gene (reference sequence). The J segment lost 6 bases and the V segment lost 5 bases, leaving 3 bases of the junction unmatched. The chain's CDR3 is CSAPGRAGELFF. DNA for the CDR3: TGCAGTGCTCCTGGGAGGGCCGGGGAGCTGTTTTTT.

About this clonotype itself: A much bigger clone sits one base away, suggesting this may be a read error. The rearrangement uses TRBV28 and TRBJ1-2, with D maybe TRBD1 (6 bases). The V gene's germline CDR1 is MDHEN and CDR2 SYDVKM. The length of the CDR3 is 14 residues. Here the CDR3 reads CASSQQGFDYGFTF. The DNA for the CDR3 is TGTGCCAGCAGTCAACAGGGATTCGACTATGGCTTCACCTTC.

This clonotype has ten or more counts. The genes are TRBV3-1 and TRBJ1-1; no definite D call. Germline V gene data show CDR1 as LGHDT and CDR2 as YNNKEL (reference sequence). CDR3 length equals 13 residues. Trimming removed 3 bases at V and 2 bases at J, with 7 bases between. The CDR3 reads CASSQIGNTEAFF. In DNA form, the CDR3 reads TGTGCCAGCAGCCAGATAGGAAACACTGAAGCTTTCTTT. Complete variable domain (other parts from reference TRBV3-1 and TRBJ1-1): DTAVSQTPKYLVTQMGNDKSIKCEQNLGHDTMYWYKQDSKKFLKIMFSYNNKELIINETVPNRFSPKSPDKAHLNLHINSLELGDSAVYFCASSQIGNTEAFFGQGTRLTVV.

This chain uses TRBV27 with TRBJ2-1; 7 bases match TRBD2. The CDR3 has 14 residues. The V segment lost 8 bases and the J segment 1 base; nucleotides outside the gene matches: 5. The germline V gene has CDR1 MNHEY and CDR2 SMNVEV (reference sequence). The CDR3 bases are TGTGCCAGCTCTCGCGGGAGTTCCTACAATGAGCAGTTCTTC. This gives the protein CASSRGSSYNEQFF.

This clonotype was detected many times. The chain recombines TRBV2 with TRBJ2-3; the D gene could be TRBD1 or TRBD2 (5 bases each). Trimming stripped 7 bases from V and 4 bases from J, with 9 bases between. Germline assignment: CDR1 SNHLY and CDR2 FYNNEI. The CDR3 loop spans 12 amino acids. The CDR3: CASIEGPDTQYF. CDR3 DNA sequence: TGTGCCAGCATCGAGGGGCCAGATACGCAGTATTTT.

The chain is built from TRBV6-1 and TRBJ2-7; the D is unclear. This CDR3 has 13 residues. CDR1 and CDR2 (germline): MNHNS, SASEGT. Deletions cut 4 bases from V and 2 bases from J, with 9 bases between. This CDR3 reads CASSVKTPYEQYF. CDR3 bases: TGTGCCAGCAGTGTAAAGACTCCCTACGAGCAGTACTTC.

This clonotype was observed a few times. V is TRBV28 and J is TRBJ2-1; possibly TRBD1 or TRBD2 for D (6 bases each). The V gene lost 3 bases and the J gene lost 4 bases, with 13 bases spanning the gap. The CDR3 covers 15 residues. The germline V gene has CDR1 MDHEN and CDR2 SYDVKM. The CDR3 DNA reads TGTGCCAGCAGTTTTAAGGGGGGACCGTACAATGAGCAGTTCTTC. This sequence encodes CASSFKGGPYNEQFF.

The J gene is TRBJ2-1, the V gene TRBV7-8; D call uncertain. CDR1 and CDR2 (germline): SGHVS, FQNEAQ. V lost 5 bases, J lost 8 bases, and 10 bases lay in between. CDR3 size: 12 residues. The CDR3 DNA sequence: TGTGCCAGCAGCACCCAGTTCCATGAGCAGTTCTTC. Translated, it gives CASSTQFHEQFF.